This paragraph reports one T cell receptor beta chain. TCRdb independently ran MiXCR on the 5' RACE reads; one entry per CDR3 protein. The table records about 350,000 distinct CDR3 sequences, approximately 8% of them present only once. This CDR3 is 15 amino acids long. Trimming took off 6 bases at V and 4 bases at J, with 18 bases between the two ends. Germline V gene data show CDR1 as MDHEN and CDR2 as SYDVKM. This entry comes from a study of T cells after yellow fever vaccination. The chain has TRBV28 and TRBJ1-2, with D perhaps matching TRBD1 (5 bases). The source material was PBMCs, sampled 35 to 50 days after the first yellow fever vaccination. The clonotype originates from a man aged 18 to 35 who received the YFV17D yellow fever vaccine. The DNA for the CDR3 is TGTGCCAGCAGCCAACCAGGGAATCGGGGCTATGGCTACACCTTC. Its protein is CASSQPGNRGYGYTF.